A single sample gave rise to the 25 T cell receptor beta chains below, sequenced in a study of shared clonotypes between healthy human individuals. Assay: immunoSEQ multiplex PCR; the TCRdb copy retains only in-frame clones and omits some. Of 1.4 million to 1.5 million clones listed, roughly 96% are singletons. Sequences were obtained from naive CD4+ T cells sorted from blood. Specified subset: CD45RA+ positively selected. The receptors were sampled from a man younger than 45 in good health.

The rearrangement joins TRBV30 to TRBJ1-1; a weak D match, TRBD1 (5 bases). The CDR3 runs 13 residues. Trimming removed 4 bases at V and 1 base at J, with 10 bases between. In germline, CDR1 is GTSNPN, CDR2 SVGIG (reference sequence). The CDR3 sequence: CAWTPTANTEAFF. The CDR3 DNA reads as TGTGCCTGGACCCCGACAGCGAACACTGAAGCTTTCTTT.

This clone was counted once. This sequence joins TRBV28 and TRBJ2-6; 11 bases agree with TRBD1. The V and J ends lost 6 bases and 0 bases, in that order; junction bases with no gene match: 1. Looked up from germline, CDR1 is MDHEN and CDR2 is SYDVKM. The CDR3 length is 16 residues. In DNA form, the CDR3 reads TGTGCCAGCAGGGGGACAGGGGGCTCTGGGGCCAACGTCCTGACTTTC. Translating gives CASRGTGGSGANVLTF.

The chain employs TRBV7-8 and TRBJ2-3; TRBD2 agrees at 9 bases. After removal of 7 bases from V and 3 bases from J, the junction contained 11 bases not matched to a gene. This CDR3 spans 16 amino acids. Germline CDR1 reads SGHVS; CDR2 reads FQNEAQ. The CDR3 nucleotides read TGTGCCAGCACCTCGACCCGGCTAGCGGGAACAGATACGCAGTATTTT. Translation gives CASTSTRLAGTDTQYF. Filled out from reference TRBV7-8 and TRBJ2-3, the complete variable domain reads GAGVSQSPRYKVAKRGQDVALRCDPISGHVSLFWYQQALGQGPEFLTYFQNEAQLDKSGLPSDRFFAERPEGSVSTLKIQRTQQEDSAVYLCASTSTRLAGTDTQYFGPGTRLTVL.

The rearrangement uses TRBV9 and TRBJ2-5; 8 bases agree with TRBD2. Trimming at V came to 2 bases and at J to 5 bases, leaving 2 bases not matched to a gene. From germline, CDR1 is SGDLS and CDR2 YYNGEE. There are 13 residues in the CDR3. DNA for the CDR3: TGTGCCAGCAGCGTTCGACTAGCGGAGACCCAGTACTTC. Its translation: CASSVRLAETQYF.

V is TRBV14 and J is TRBJ2-5; D gene uncertain. V was cut by 0 bases and J by 7 bases, with 9 bases left in between. Per the germline V gene, CDR1 is SGHDN and CDR2 is FVKESK. The CDR3 is 13 residues long. CDR3 residues: CASSQELGGTQYF. CDR3 DNA: TGTGCCAGCAGCCAAGAATTGGGTGGGACCCAGTACTTC.

The chain is built from TRBV7-3 and TRBJ2-1; D gene unclear. This CDR3 has 14 residues. The ends were cut back, 6 bases at V and 7 bases at J, with 16 bases in the middle. Germline CDR1 reads SGHTA; CDR2 reads FQGTGA. The CDR3 DNA sequence: TGTGCCAGCAGATGCCTTACTCCGAGGAATGAGCAGTTCTTC. Translating gives CASRCLTPRNEQFF.

J is TRBJ2-6 and V is TRBV19; D gene ambiguous. This CDR3 is 15 amino acids long. V lost 3 bases to trimming and J lost 0 bases, with 6 bases between them. CDR1 and CDR2 (germline): LNHDA, SQIVND (reference sequence). As DNA, the CDR3 is TGTGCCAGTAGTATCCCCAGCTCTGGGGCCAACGTCCTGACTTTC. Its protein is CASSIPSSGANVLTF.

V usage is TRBV11-2 and J usage is TRBJ2-2; D is perhaps TRBD2 (6 bases). Germline CDR1 reads SGHAT; CDR2 reads FQNNGV. This CDR3 is 16 amino acids long. V was trimmed by 1 base and J by 8 bases, leaving 17 bases between them. The CDR3 nucleotides are TGTGCCAGCAGCTTAGTAGCTAGCGACCCTAGGGGGGAGCTGTTTTTT. Translating it yields CASSLVASDPRGELFF.

This sequence joins TRBV27 and TRBJ2-7, with TRBD2 matching over 8 bases. V was clipped by 4 bases and J by 2 bases; unmatched bases: 10. Germline V CDR1 and CDR2: MNHEY, SMNVEV (reference sequence). The CDR3 is 16 amino acids. Here the CDR3 DNA reads TGTGCCAGCAGTTGGGCCGGGAGGGCGAACACCTACGAGCAGTACTTC. Translated, it gives CASSWAGRANTYEQYF.

The V gene is TRBV11-2, the J gene TRBJ2-1; D gene ambiguous. Germline V lookup: CDR1 SGHAT, CDR2 FQNNGV. Trimming cost V 5 bases and J 2 bases, with 10 bases left between them. The CDR3 covers 14 residues. The DNA of the CDR3 is TGTGCCAGCAGCCAAGACTCAACCTACAATGAGCAGTTCTTC. Its protein product is CASSQDSTYNEQFF.

This clone has only one observation. The genes are TRBV5-1 and TRBJ2-7; no reliable D call. The length of the CDR3 is 15 residues. CDR1 SGHRS and CDR2 YFSETQ come from the germline V gene. The V end lost 3 bases, the J end lost 5 bases, and 18 bases lay between the germline ends. The CDR3 DNA is TGCGCCAGCAGCTCGATGACACTCACCACCCACGAGCAGTACTTC. Its translation: CASSSMTLTTHEQYF.

This sequence joins TRBV9 and TRBJ2-7; D gene unclear. Germline loops: CDR1 SGDLS, CDR2 YYNGEE. This CDR3 spans 13 amino acids. V was clipped by 0 bases and J by 3 bases, with 7 bases between them. The CDR3 DNA is TGTGCCAGCAGCGTAGGTATCAACTACGAGCAGTACTTC. Protein: CASSVGINYEQYF.

V usage is TRBV10-1 and J usage is TRBJ2-3, with no clear D. The germline gives CDR1 WNHNN, CDR2 SYGVQD (reference sequence). CDR3 size: 16 residues. Trimming took off 3 bases at V and 0 bases at J, with 13 bases between the two ends. CDR3 in DNA: TGCGCCAGCAGTGATTTGGGCGAGAGTAGCACAGATACGCAGTATTTT. This translates into CASSDLGESSTDTQYF.

The V gene is TRBV28, the J gene TRBJ1-4; the D gene is possibly TRBD1 (6 bases). There are 12 residues in the CDR3. V shed 6 bases and J shed 4 bases, with 6 bases lying between them. Germline CDR1 and CDR2: MDHEN and SYDVKM. The CDR3 DNA follows: TGTGCCAGCAGACAGGGTAATGAAAAACTGTTTTTT. Its protein is CASRQGNEKLFF. Looking up the rest from reference TRBV28 and TRBJ1-4 gives the full variable domain: DVKVTQSSRYLVKRTGEKVFLECVQDMDHENMFWYRQDPGLGLRLIYFSYDVKMKEKGDIPEGYSVSREKKERFSLILESASTNQTSMYLCASRQGNEKLFFGSGTQLSVL.

The CDR3 is CASSPTSHNTGELFF. CDR3 nucleotide sequence: TGTGCCAGCAGCCCGACTAGCCACAACACCGGGGAGCTGTTTTTT. The chain combines TRBV5-4 with TRBJ2-2, with 7 nucleotides matching TRBD2. J gave up 2 bases and V 4 bases, and 5 bases lay outside the gene matches. CDR1 SGHNT and CDR2 YYREEE come from the germline V gene (reference sequence). The CDR3 has 15 residues.

This clone has only one observation. The DNA of the CDR3 is TGTGCCTGGAGTGTACTAGGGGTAGAGACCCAGTACTTC. This sequence encodes CAWSVLGVETQYF. J is TRBJ2-5 and V is TRBV30; D may correspond to TRBD1 or TRBD2 (5 bases each). V was shortened by 0 bases and J by 4 bases, with 9 bases between the two germline ends. Per the germline V gene, CDR1 is GTSNPN and CDR2 is SVGIG (reference sequence). The CDR3 loop spans 13 amino acids.

The CDR3 sequence is CSAYRDNDSYEQYF. CDR3 DNA: TGCAGCGCATACCGGGACAATGACTCCTACGAGCAGTACTTC. This chain connects TRBV29-1 to TRBJ2-7; tentatively, D is TRBD1 (6 bases). This CDR3 has 14 residues. The V and J ends lost 7 bases and 0 bases respectively, with 16 bases between them. Germline assignment: CDR1 SQVTM and CDR2 ANQGSEA.

This clone was detected once. CDR3 bases: TGTGCCAGCACCCGGGACAGGGACCACGAGCAGTACTTC. Its protein is CASTRDRDHEQYF. This chain links TRBV6-5 with TRBJ2-7; 9 nucleotides align to TRBD1. CDR3 length: 13 amino acids. Trimming cost V 7 bases and J 5 bases; bases outside gene matches: 6. Germline CDR1 MNHEY, CDR2 SVGAGI.

Remarks on this clone: The sample carries other DNA sequences with the same CDR3. The V call is TRBV11-2, the J call TRBJ2-1; weak D call: TRBD2 (6 bases). The CDR3 contains 15 residues. V was clipped by 1 base and J by 2 bases, with 9 bases between them. Germline CDR1 is SGHAT and CDR2 is FQNNGV. CDR3 bases: TGTGCCAGCAGCTTAGGTTCGGGAGCCTACAATGAGCAGTTCTTC. Protein: CASSLGSGAYNEQFF.

The rearrangement uses TRBV6-5 and TRBJ1-2, with 7 bases identical to TRBD1. V shed 6 bases and J 7 bases; nucleotides not matched to a gene: 8. The CDR3 is 13 residues long. Germline-derived CDR1 and CDR2 are MNHEY and SVGAGI. CDR3 in DNA: TGTGCCAGCAGCCCCCGCCAGGGGGGTGGCTACACCTTC. It is translated as CASSPRQGGGYTF.

The chain recombines TRBV2 with TRBJ2-1; perhaps TRBD1 as D (6 bases). CDR3 size: 16 residues. Germline CDR1 is SNHLY and CDR2 is FYNNEI. Trimming removed 3 bases from V and 11 bases from J, with 23 bases in between. CDR3 nucleotides: TGTGCCAGCAGTGATCTCTTGTTGTGGGACACCCCTAAGCAGTTCTTC. It translates to CASSDLLLWDTPKQFF.

To note about this clone: Within the sample, other DNA sequences also encode this same CDR3. The chain combines TRBV19 with TRBJ2-3, with D unclear. V was pared by 3 bases and J by 2 bases, with 6 bases between. Per germline, CDR1 LNHDA and CDR2 SQIVND (reference sequence). The CDR3 runs 13 residues. CDR3 bases: TGTGCCAGTAGTATTCCCCCCACAGATACGCAGTATTTT. Residues: CASSIPPTDTQYF.

The chain joins TRBV7-2 to TRBJ2-1, with 8 nucleotides matching TRBD2. This CDR3 has 17 residues. Germline CDR1 and CDR2: SGHTA and FQGNSA. V lost 7 bases, J lost 0 bases, and 11 bases stayed unmatched. The CDR3 DNA follows: TGTGCCAGCACCCAAACCATTAGCGGGATCTCCTACAATGAGCAGTTCTTC. Amino acids: CASTQTISGISYNEQFF.

The chain recombines TRBV2 with TRBJ2-7; D gene unclear. The CDR3 is 15 amino acids. The V gene's germline CDR1 is SNHLY and CDR2 FYNNEI. Trimming pared 3 bases from V and 4 bases from J, leaving 16 bases between. The CDR3 loop is CASSDGRVFNYEQYF. DNA for the CDR3: TGTGCCAGCAGTGATGGACGGGTATTTAATTACGAGCAGTACTTC. The variable domain in full, with the rest retrieved from reference TRBV2 and TRBJ2-7, is EPEVTQTPSHQVTQMGQEVILRCVPISNHLYFYWYRQILGQKVEFLVSFYNNEISEKSEIFDDQFSVERPDGSNFTLKIRSTKLEDSAMYFCASSDGRVFNYEQYFGPGTRLTVT.

The gene calls are TRBV28 and TRBJ2-1, with D possibly TRBD1 on 7 matching bases. Germline V CDR1 and CDR2: MDHEN, SYDVKM. V dropped 6 bases and J dropped 4 bases, with 13 bases sitting between them. The CDR3 runs to 14 residues. The CDR3 reads CASSGQGGYNEQFF. CDR3 DNA sequence: TGTGCCAGCAGCGGGCAGGGGGGTTACAATGAGCAGTTCTTC.